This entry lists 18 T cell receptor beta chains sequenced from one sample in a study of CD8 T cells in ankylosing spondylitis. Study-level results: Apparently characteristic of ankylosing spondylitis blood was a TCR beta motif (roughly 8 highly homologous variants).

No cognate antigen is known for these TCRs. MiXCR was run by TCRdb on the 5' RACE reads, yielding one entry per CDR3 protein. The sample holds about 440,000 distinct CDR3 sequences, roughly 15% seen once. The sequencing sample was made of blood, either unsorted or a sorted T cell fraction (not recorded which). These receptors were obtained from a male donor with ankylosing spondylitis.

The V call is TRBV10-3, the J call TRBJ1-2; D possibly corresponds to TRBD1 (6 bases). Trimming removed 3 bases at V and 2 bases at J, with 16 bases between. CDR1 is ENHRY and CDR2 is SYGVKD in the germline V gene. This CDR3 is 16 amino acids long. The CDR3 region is CAISEGGGQGNYGYTF. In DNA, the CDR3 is TGTGCCATCAGTGAAGGAGGCGGGCAGGGGAACTATGGCTACACCTTC.

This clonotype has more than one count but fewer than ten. The CDR3 is CSALYGGNTEAFF. CDR3 DNA sequence: TGCAGTGCTCTCTATGGAGGGAACACTGAAGCTTTCTTT. V and J are TRBV20-1 and TRBJ1-1; D is unresolved. CDR1 is DFQATT, CDR2 SNEGSKA, per germline (reference sequence). CDR3 length equals 13 residues. Trimming shortened V by 5 bases and J by 1 base, and 11 bases separated the two germline ends.

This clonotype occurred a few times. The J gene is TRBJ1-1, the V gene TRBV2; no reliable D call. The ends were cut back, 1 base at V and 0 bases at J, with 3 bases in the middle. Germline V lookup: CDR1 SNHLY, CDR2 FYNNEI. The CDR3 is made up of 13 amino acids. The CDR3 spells CASSEEMNTEAFF. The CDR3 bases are TGTGCCAGCAGTGAAGAAATGAACACTGAAGCTTTCTTT. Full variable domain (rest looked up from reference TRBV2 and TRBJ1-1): EPEVTQTPSHQVTQMGQEVILRCVPISNHLYFYWYRQILGQKVEFLVSFYNNEISEKSEIFDDQFSVERPDGSNFTLKIRSTKLEDSAMYFCASSEEMNTEAFFGQGTRLTVV.

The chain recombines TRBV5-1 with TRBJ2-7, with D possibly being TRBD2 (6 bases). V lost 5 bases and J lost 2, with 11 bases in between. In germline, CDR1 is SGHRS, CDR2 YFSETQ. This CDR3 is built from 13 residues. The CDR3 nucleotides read TGCGCCAGCAGGATTAGCGGTACCTACGAGCAGTACTTC. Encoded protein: CASRISGTYEQYF. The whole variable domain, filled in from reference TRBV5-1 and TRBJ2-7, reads KAGVTQTPRYLIKTRGQQVTLSCSPISGHRSVSWYQQTPGQGLQFLFEYFSETQRNKGNFPGRFSGRQFSNSRSEMNVSTLELGDSALYLCASRISGTYEQYFGPGTRLTVT.

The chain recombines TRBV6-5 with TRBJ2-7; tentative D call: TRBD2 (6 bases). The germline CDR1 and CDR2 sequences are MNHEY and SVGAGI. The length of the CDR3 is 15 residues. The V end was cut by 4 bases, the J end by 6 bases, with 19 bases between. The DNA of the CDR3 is TGTGCCAGCAGTTTGGTGGGACGGGGGAGAGGCGAGCAGTACTTC. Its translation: CASSLVGRGRGEQYF.

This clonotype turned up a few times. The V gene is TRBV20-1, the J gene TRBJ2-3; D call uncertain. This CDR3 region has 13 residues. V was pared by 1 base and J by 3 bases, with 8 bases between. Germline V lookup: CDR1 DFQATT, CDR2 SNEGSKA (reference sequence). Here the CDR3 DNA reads TGCAGTGCTAGAGTTCACCAAACAGATACGCAGTATTTT. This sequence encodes CSARVHQTDTQYF.

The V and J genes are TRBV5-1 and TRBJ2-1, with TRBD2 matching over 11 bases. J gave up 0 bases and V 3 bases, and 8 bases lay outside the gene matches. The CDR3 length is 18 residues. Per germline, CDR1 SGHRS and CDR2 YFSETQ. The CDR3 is CASSSLGTSGSSYNEQFF. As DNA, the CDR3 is TGCGCCAGCAGCTCGCTCGGGACTAGCGGTAGCTCCTACAATGAGCAGTTCTTC.

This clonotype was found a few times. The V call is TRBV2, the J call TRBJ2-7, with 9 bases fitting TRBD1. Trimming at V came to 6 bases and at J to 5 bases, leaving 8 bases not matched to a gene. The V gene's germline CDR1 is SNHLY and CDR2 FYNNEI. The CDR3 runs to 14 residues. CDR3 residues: CASSGGTGHDEQYF. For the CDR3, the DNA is TGTGCCAGCAGCGGGGGGACAGGGCATGACGAGCAGTACTTC.

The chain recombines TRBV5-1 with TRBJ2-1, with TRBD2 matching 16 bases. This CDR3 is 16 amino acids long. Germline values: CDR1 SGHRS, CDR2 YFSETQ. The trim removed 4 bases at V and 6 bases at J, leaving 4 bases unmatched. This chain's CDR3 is CASSGTSGGVINEQFF. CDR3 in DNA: TGCGCCAGCAGCGGGACTAGCGGGGGGGTTATCAATGAGCAGTTCTTC.

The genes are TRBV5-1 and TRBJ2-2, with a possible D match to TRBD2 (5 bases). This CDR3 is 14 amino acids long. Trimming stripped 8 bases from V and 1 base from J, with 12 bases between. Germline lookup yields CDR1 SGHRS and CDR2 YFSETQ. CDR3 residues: CASKLGGNTGELFF. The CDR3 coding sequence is TGCGCCAGTAAGCTCGGAGGGAACACCGGGGAGCTGTTTTTT.

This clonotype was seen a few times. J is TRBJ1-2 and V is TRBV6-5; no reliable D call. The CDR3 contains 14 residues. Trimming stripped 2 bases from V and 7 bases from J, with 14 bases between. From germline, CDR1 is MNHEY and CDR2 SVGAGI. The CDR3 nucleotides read TGTGCCAGCAGTTACCGGACGACCCTTGGTGGCTACACCTTC. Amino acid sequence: CASSYRTTLGGYTF.

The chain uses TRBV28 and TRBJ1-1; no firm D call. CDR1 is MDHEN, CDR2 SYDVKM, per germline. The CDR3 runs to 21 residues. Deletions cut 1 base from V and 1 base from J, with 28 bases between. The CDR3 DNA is TGTGCCAGCAGTTTATTAGTAGGACCCCGGGTCGGTTACTTTCGGAACACTGAAGCTTTCTTT. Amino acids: CASSLLVGPRVGYFRNTEAFF. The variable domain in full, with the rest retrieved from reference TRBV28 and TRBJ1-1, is DVKVTQSSRYLVKRTGEKVFLECVQDMDHENMFWYRQDPGLGLRLIYFSYDVKMKEKGDIPEGYSVSREKKERFSLILESASTNQTSMYLCASSLLVGPRVGYFRNTEAFFGQGTRLTVV.

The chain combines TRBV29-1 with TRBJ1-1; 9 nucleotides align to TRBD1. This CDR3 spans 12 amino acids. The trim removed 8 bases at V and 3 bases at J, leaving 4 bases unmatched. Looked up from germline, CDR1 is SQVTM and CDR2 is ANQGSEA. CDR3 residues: CSYRGPDTEAFF. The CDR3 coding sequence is TGCAGCTACAGGGGGCCGGACACTGAAGCTTTCTTT.

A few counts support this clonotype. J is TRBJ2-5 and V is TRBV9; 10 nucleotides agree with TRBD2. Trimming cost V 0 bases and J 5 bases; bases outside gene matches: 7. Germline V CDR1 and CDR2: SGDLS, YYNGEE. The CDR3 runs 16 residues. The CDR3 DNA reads TGTGCCAGCAGCGTAGGCAGCGGGGGGGCTGGGGAGACCCAGTACTTC. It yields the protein CASSVGSGGAGETQYF. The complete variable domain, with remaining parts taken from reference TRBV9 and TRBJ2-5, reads DSGVTQTPKHLITATGQRVTLRCSPRSGDLSVYWYQQSLDQGLQFLIQYYNGEERAKGNILERFSAQQFPDLHSELNLSSLELGDSALYFCASSVGSGGAGETQYFGPGTRLLVL.

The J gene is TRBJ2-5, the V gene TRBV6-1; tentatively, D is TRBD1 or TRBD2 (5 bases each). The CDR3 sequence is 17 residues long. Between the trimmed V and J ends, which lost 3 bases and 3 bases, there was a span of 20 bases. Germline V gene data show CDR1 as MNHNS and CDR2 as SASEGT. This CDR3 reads CASSDRGQGTLKETQYF. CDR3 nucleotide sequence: TGTGCCAGCAGTGACCGAGGGCAGGGTACCCTCAAAGAGACCCAGTACTTC.

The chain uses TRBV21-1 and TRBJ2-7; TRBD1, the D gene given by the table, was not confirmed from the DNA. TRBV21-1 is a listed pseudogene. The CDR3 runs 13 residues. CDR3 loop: CASSKSPGYEQYF. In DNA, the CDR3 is TGTGCCAGCAGCAAGTCCCCGGGGTACGAGCAGTACTTC.

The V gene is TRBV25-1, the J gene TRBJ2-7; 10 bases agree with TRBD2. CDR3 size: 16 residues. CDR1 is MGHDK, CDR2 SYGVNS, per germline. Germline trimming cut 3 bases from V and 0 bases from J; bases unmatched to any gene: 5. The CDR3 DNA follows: TGTGCCAGCAGTGATCAGGGACTAGCGTCCTCCTACGAGCAGTACTTC. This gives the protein CASSDQGLASSYEQYF.

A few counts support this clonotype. CDR3 region: CASRSGGGANTGELFF. CDR3 bases: TGCGCCAGCAGAAGCGGGGGTGGGGCAAACACCGGGGAGCTGTTTTTT. This chain links TRBV4-1 with TRBJ2-2, with 8 bases fitting TRBD2. CDR1 and CDR2 (germline): MGHRA, YSYEKL. V shed 6 bases and J 2 bases; nucleotides not matched to a gene: 8. The CDR3 is made up of 16 amino acids.